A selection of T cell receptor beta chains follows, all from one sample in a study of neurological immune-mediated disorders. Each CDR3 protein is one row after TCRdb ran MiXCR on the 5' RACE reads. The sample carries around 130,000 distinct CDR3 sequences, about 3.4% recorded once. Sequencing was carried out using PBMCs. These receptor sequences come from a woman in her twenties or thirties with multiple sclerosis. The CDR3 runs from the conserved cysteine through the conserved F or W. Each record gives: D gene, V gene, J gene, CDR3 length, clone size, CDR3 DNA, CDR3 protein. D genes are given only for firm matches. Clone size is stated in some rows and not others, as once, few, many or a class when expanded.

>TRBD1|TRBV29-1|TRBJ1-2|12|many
TGCATTTTTTTAACAGGGGAATATGGCTACACCTTC
CIFLTGEYGYTF
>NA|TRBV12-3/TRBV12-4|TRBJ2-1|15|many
TGTGCCAGCCAACCTACGGGATACCCCTACAATGAGCAGTTCTTC
CASQPTGYPYNEQFF
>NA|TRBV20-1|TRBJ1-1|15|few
TGCAGTGCTAGAGAGTGGACAGATATGAACACTGAAGCTTTCTTT
CSAREWTDMNTEAFF
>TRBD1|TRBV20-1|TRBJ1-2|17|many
TGCAGTGCTAGACTGTCGGGACAGGGGACGCGGAAGGATGGCTACACCTTC
CSARLSGQGTRKDGYTF
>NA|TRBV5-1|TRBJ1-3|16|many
TGCGCCAGCAGCTCTATCGAACAGGGTGGTGGAAACACCATATATTTT
CASSSIEQGGGNTIYF
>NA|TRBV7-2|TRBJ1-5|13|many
TGTGCCAGCAGCCCAATAAGTTATCAGCCCCAGCATTTT
CASSPISYQPQHF
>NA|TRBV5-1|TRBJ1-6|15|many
TGCGCCAGCAGCTTGGTGGGAGGGTTGAATTCACCCCTCCACTTT
CASSLVGGLNSPLHF
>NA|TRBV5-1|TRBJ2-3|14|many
TGCGCCAGCAGCTTGTCAGGAGACACAGATACGCAGTATTTT
CASSLSGDTDTQYF
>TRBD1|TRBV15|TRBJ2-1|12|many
TGTGCCACCAGCAGACCACGACAGGGACGGTTCTTC
CATSRPRQGRFF
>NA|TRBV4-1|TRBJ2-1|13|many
TGCGCCAGCAGCCATAACCCCGGGACAGAGCAGTTCTTC
CASSHNPGTEQFF
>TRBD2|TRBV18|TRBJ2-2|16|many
TGTGCCAGCTCACCATGGCAGCGGGGTAACACCGGGGAGCTGTTTTTT
CASSPWQRGNTGELFF
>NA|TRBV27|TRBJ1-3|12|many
TGTGCCAGCAGATCGGACGGAAACACCATATATTTT
CASRSDGNTIYF
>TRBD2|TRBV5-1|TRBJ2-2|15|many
TGCGCCAGCAGCTTGAGGGACTATCACACCGGGGAGCTGTTTTTT
CASSLRDYHTGELFF
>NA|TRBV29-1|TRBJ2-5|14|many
TGCAGCGTTGAAGATGCAGGGGTCCAAGAGACCCAGTACTTC
CSVEDAGVQETQYF
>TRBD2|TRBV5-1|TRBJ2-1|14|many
TGCGCCAGCTCCCTAGCGGGGACCTACAATGAGCAGTTCTTC
CASSLAGTYNEQFF
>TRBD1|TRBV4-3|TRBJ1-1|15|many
TGCGCCAGCAGCCTGACGACAGGGGGCAGGACTGAAGCTTTCTTT
CASSLTTGGRTEAFF
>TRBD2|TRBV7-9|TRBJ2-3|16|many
TGTGCCAGCAGCTTAATCACGGGGGGAATCACAGATACGCAGTATTTT
CASSLITGGITDTQYF
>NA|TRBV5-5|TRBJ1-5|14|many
TGTGCCAGCAGCTTAAGGACAGGCAATCAGCCCCAGCATTTT
CASSLRTGNQPQHF
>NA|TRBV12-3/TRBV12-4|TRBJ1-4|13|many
TGTGCCAGCAGTCGGCTCTCTAATGAAAAACTGTTTTTT
CASSRLSNEKLFF
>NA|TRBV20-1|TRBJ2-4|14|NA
TGCAGTGCTAGAGGCCCGGGCCGGGCCGGCATTCAGTACTTC
CSARGPGRAGIQYF
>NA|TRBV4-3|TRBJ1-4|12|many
TGCGCCAGCAGTCAGATCCCCGAAAAACTGTTTTTT
CASSQIPEKLFF
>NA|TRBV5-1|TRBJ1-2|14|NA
TGCGCCAGCGGGGAAACGGGGGGTACCTATGGCTACACCTTC
CASGETGGTYGYTF
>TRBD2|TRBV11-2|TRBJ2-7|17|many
TGTGCCAGCAGCTTAGTATGGACTAGCGGGAGCTTTTACGAGCAGTACTTC
CASSLVWTSGSFYEQYF
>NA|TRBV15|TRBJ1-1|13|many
TGTGCCACCAGCAGGCGGGAGGGGATTGAAGCTTTCTTT
CATSRREGIEAFF
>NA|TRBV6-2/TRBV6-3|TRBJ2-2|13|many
TGTGCCAGCCTACAGGGCGTTCCCGGGGAGCTGTTTTTT
CASLQGVPGELFF
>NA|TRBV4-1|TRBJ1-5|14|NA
TGCGCCAGCAGCCAAGAAACGGTTAATCAGCCCCAGCATTTT
CASSQETVNQPQHF
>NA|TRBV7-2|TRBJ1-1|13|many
TGTGCCAGCGGGCAGGGAGGGCCCACTGAAGCTTTCTTT
CASGQGGPTEAFF
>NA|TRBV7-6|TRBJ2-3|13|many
TGTGCCAGCAACCCGACCAACACAGATACGCAGTATTTT
CASNPTNTDTQYF
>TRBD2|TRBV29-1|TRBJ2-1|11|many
TGCAGCGGGACTAGCGGGAGGGGAACGTTCTTC
CSGTSGRGTFF
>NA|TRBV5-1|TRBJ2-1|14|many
TGCGCCAGCAGCATGAGGGGACCCTACAATGAGCAGTTCTTC
CASSMRGPYNEQFF
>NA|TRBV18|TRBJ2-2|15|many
TGTGCCAGCTCACCAAATTTAGCGGACACCGGGGAGCTGTTTTTT
CASSPNLADTGELFF
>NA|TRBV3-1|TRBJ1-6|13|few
TGTGCCAGCAGCCGACTTGGGAATTCACCCCTCCACTTT
CASSRLGNSPLHF
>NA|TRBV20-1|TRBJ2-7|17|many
TGCAGTGCTAGAGCTGGGACCGTCTCCCCCACTTCGGCCGAGCAGTACTTC
CSARAGTVSPTSAEQYF
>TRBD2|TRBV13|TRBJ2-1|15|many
TGTGCCAGCAGCCAAGGACTAGCGGGAGCGGGTGAGCAGTTCTTC
CASSQGLAGAGEQFF
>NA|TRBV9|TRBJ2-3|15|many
TGTGCCAGCAGCGTAGAAACTATCGGCACAGATACGCAGTATTTT
CASSVETIGTDTQYF
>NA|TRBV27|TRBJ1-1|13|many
TGTGCCAGCAGACAGGGTGGGGGCACTGAAGCTTTCTTT
CASRQGGGTEAFF
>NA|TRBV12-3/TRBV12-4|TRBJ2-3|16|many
TGTGCCAGCAGTTTAGTACAGACGACCAACACAGATACGCAGTATTTT
CASSLVQTTNTDTQYF
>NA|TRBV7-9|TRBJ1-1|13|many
TGTGCCAGCAGCGCCCAGATGAACACTGAAGCTTTCTTT
CASSAQMNTEAFF
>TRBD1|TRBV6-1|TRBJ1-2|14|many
TGTGCCAGCAGTGAAGCGGATAACAGGGGGGCCTACACCTTC
CASSEADNRGAYTF
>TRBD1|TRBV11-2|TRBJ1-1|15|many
TGTGCCAGCAGCTTAGGGGGCAGGGGGGGCCCTGAAGCTTTCTTT
CASSLGGRGGPEAFF